A selection of T cell receptor beta chains follows, all from one sample in a study of shared clonotypes between healthy human individuals. TCRdb's table, derived via immunoSEQ multiplex PCR, lists solely in-frame clones and lacks some. The sample has approximately 590,000 clones; nearly 97% are singletons. The sequencing input was naive CD8+ T cells sorted from blood. Every receptor here comes from a woman in her twenties or thirties in good health. Both conserved end residues are part of each CDR3. D genes are given only for firm matches. Size is omitted from some rows. Given values are once, few, many or a class for expanded clones.

D gene,J gene,clone size,CDR3 length,V gene,CDR3 protein,CDR3 DNA
.,TRBJ2-7,.,12,TRBV6-5,CASSLIGGEQYF,TGTGCCAGCAGTTTAATAGGGGGCGAGCAGTACTTC
TRBD1,TRBJ2-2,.,15,TRBV13,CASRHQQGMGRELFF,TGTGCCAGCAGACACCAACAGGGGATGGGCCGGGAGCTGTTTTTT
.,TRBJ2-6,.,15,TRBV5-4,CASSQSLPGANVLTF,TGTGCCAGCAGCCAAAGCCTCCCTGGGGCCAACGTCCTGACTTTC
.,TRBJ2-3,once,15,TRBV15,CATSTFFDATDTQYF,TGTGCCACCAGCACTTTTTTCGACGCAACAGATACGCAGTATTTT
TRBD2,TRBJ2-5,.,15,TRBV28,CASSLSLAVQETQYF,TGTGCCAGCAGTTTGTCACTAGCGGTTCAAGAGACCCAGTACTTC
TRBD2,TRBJ2-7,.,18,TRBV29-1,CSVVGQRGSGRALYEQYF,TGCAGCGTGGTGGGGCAACGTGGTAGCGGGAGGGCCCTGTACGAGCAGTACTTC
.,TRBJ2-3,.,18,TRBV5-6,CASSLGAGLLTSTDTQYF,TGTGCCAGCAGCTTGGGAGCTGGCCTACTCACTAGCACAGATACGCAGTATTTT
.,TRBJ2-7,.,14,TRBV7-8,CASSLGGGRGEQYF,TGTGCCAGCAGCTTAGGGGGGGGCCGGGGCGAGCAGTACTTC
TRBD2,TRBJ2-5,.,15,TRBV5-1,CASSLALAGQETQYF,TGCGCCAGCAGCTTGGCCCTAGCGGGGCAAGAGACCCAGTACTTC
.,TRBJ2-7,.,13,TRBV11-2,CASSSVSSYEQYF,TGTGCCAGCAGCTCAGTCAGCTCCTACGAGCAGTACTTC
TRBD2,TRBJ2-1,.,14,TRBV19,CASSWASGHNEQFF,TGTGCCAGTAGTTGGGCTAGCGGTCACAATGAGCAGTTCTTC
.,TRBJ1-5,.,13,TRBV2,CASSEEDIQPQHF,TGTGCCAGCAGTGAAGAGGACATTCAGCCCCAGCATTTT
TRBD2,TRBJ2-7,.,15,TRBV27,CASRFEGLAGYEQYF,TGTGCCAGCAGGTTCGAGGGGCTAGCGGGCTACGAGCAGTACTTC
.,TRBJ1-6,once,15,TRBV9,CASSVAIDRISPLHF,TGTGCCAGCAGCGTAGCGATTGACAGGATTTCACCCCTCCACTTT
.,TRBJ1-1,.,16,TRBV19,CASSVASALENTEAFF,TGTGCCAGTAGTGTTGCATCGGCATTAGAGAACACTGAAGCTTTCTTT
.,TRBJ2-1,.,15,TRBV5-6,CASSLIGQGYNEQFF,TGTGCCAGCAGCTTGATCGGGCAGGGCTACAATGAGCAGTTCTTC
TRBD1,TRBJ2-5,.,15,TRBV7-6,CASSLGQGWQETQYF,TGTGCCAGCAGCTTAGGACAGGGGTGGCAAGAGACCCAGTACTTC
.,TRBJ1-2,.,13,TRBV2,CASSTWTDYGYTF,TGTGCCAGCAGCACCTGGACGGACTATGGCTACACCTTC
.,TRBJ1-2,.,15,TRBV21-1,CASIRTGEGNYGYTF,TGTGCCAGCATACGCACGGGGGAGGGGAACTATGGCTACACCTTC
TRBD2,TRBJ2-3,.,15,TRBV7-9,CASSSGSGRADTQYF,TGTGCCAGCAGCTCCGGTAGCGGGAGGGCCGATACGCAGTATTTT
TRBD1,TRBJ2-7,.,17,TRBV7-9,CASSLTLGTVSSYEQYF,TGTGCCAGCAGCCTCACCCTGGGGACAGTATCCTCCTACGAGCAGTACTTC
TRBD2,TRBJ2-5,.,17,TRBV9,CASSHPPGTSAQETQYF,TGTGCCAGCAGCCACCCTCCCGGGACTAGCGCCCAAGAGACCCAGTACTTC
.,TRBJ1-1,.,13,TRBV14,CASSQYVVGEAFF,TGTGCCAGCAGCCAGTACGTAGTCGGGGAAGCTTTCTTT
.,TRBJ2-1,.,13,TRBV7-6,CASSLDPINEQFF,TGTGCCAGCAGCTTAGATCCTATCAATGAGCAGTTCTTC
TRBD1,TRBJ1-2,.,16,TRBV19,CASSIEDRGEYYGYTF,TGTGCCAGTAGTATCGAGGACAGGGGCGAGTACTATGGCTACACCTTC
.,TRBJ2-7,.,15,TRBV13,CASSSTTTLPHEQYF,TGTGCCAGCAGCTCGACAACCACACTACCCCACGAGCAGTACTTC
TRBD1,TRBJ1-1,.,14,TRBV25-1,CASSGGQGTTEAFF,TGTGCCAGCAGTGGGGGACAGGGTACCACTGAAGCTTTCTTT
TRBD1,TRBJ2-7,.,15,TRBV28,CASSPRDREPYEQYF,TGTGCCAGCAGTCCCCGGGACAGGGAGCCCTACGAGCAGTACTTC
.,TRBJ2-2,.,16,TRBV6-5,CASSYSVIRSTGELFF,TGTGCCAGCAGTTACTCGGTGATTAGGAGCACCGGGGAGCTGTTTTTT
.,TRBJ1-3,.,14,TRBV13,CASSPEDSGNTIYF,TGTGCCAGCAGCCCGGAGGACAGTGGGAACACCATATATTTT
.,TRBJ1-5,.,16,TRBV27,CAASPSGTPSNQPQHF,TGTGCCGCCTCACCTTCGGGGACCCCTAGCAATCAGCCCCAGCATTTT
TRBD2,TRBJ2-1,.,15,TRBV7-9,CASSPRTSGSNEQFF,TGTGCCAGCAGCCCTAGGACTAGCGGGAGCAATGAGCAGTTCTTC
TRBD1,TRBJ1-1,.,14,TRBV30,CAWSPGGLNTEAFF,TGTGCCTGGAGTCCAGGGGGGTTAAACACTGAAGCTTTCTTT
TRBD1,TRBJ2-5,.,15,TRBV9,CASSARTGRQETQYF,TGTGCCAGCAGCGCCCGGACAGGGCGGCAAGAGACCCAGTACTTC
.,TRBJ2-2,.,19,TRBV9,CASSADVEGGSNVVGELFF,TGTGCCAGCAGCGCGGACGTCGAAGGAGGGAGTAACGTAGTCGGGGAGCTGTTTTTT
.,TRBJ2-7,.,14,TRBV18,CASSPLLGQYEQYF,TGTGCCAGCTCACCACTACTTGGACAATACGAGCAGTACTTC
.,TRBJ1-1,.,12,TRBV6-6,CASSDLGTEAFF,TGTGCCAGCAGTGACCTGGGGACTGAAGCTTTCTTT
.,TRBJ2-5,.,13,TRBV7-6,CASSSRLGEAQYF,TGTGCCAGCAGCTCCAGACTAGGAGAGGCCCAGTACTTC
TRBD1,TRBJ2-7,.,14,TRBV7-9,CASSFPDRVYEQYF,TGTGCCAGCAGCTTTCCGGACAGGGTGTACGAGCAGTACTTC
.,TRBJ2-5,.,18,TRBV7-6,CASSLPSRGGRGAETQYF,TGTGCCAGCAGCTTACCCAGCCGTGGGGGGCGGGGTGCTGAGACCCAGTACTTC
.,TRBJ2-6,.,15,TRBV11-1,CASVGESSGANVLTF,TGTGCCAGCGTCGGGGAAAGCTCTGGGGCCAACGTCCTGACTTTC
.,TRBJ1-1,.,16,TRBV5-1,CASSLARTPGNTEAFF,TGCGCCAGCAGCTTGGCCAGGACGCCTGGGAACACTGAAGCTTTCTTT
TRBD1,TRBJ2-7,.,13,TRBV7-7,CASSPGQNYEQYF,TGTGCCAGCAGCCCGGGACAGAACTACGAGCAGTACTTC
TRBD2,TRBJ2-7,.,16,TRBV5-8,CASSLPSREGLYEQYF,TGTGCCAGCAGCTTGCCTTCCCGGGAGGGCCTTTACGAGCAGTACTTC
.,TRBJ2-1,.,17,TRBV5-4,CASSLVGLGSSYNEQFF,TGTGCCAGCAGCTTGGTAGGGCTTGGGAGCTCCTACAATGAGCAGTTCTTC
.,TRBJ1-4,few,11,TRBV28,CASSLREKLFF,TGTGCCAGCAGTTTACGAGAAAAACTGTTTTTT
.,TRBJ2-7,.,14,TRBV27,CASRGPHPESEQYF,TGTGCCAGCAGGGGACCACATCCCGAGTCCGAGCAGTACTTC
.,TRBJ1-2,.,13,TRBV9,CASSVGTNYGYTF,TGTGCCAGCAGCGTAGGAACTAACTATGGCTACACCTTC
.,TRBJ2-1,.,17,TRBV7-9,CASSLESAHQTYNEQFF,TGTGCCAGCAGCTTAGAGTCAGCCCATCAGACTTACAATGAGCAGTTCTTC
.,TRBJ2-7,.,14,TRBV5-1,CASSSDSWGYEQYF,TGCGCCAGCAGCTCAGACAGTTGGGGGTACGAGCAGTACTTC
TRBD2,TRBJ2-7,.,14,TRBV11-2,CASRDIAGVNEQYF,TGTGCCAGCAGGGATATAGCGGGAGTGAACGAGCAGTACTTC
TRBD2,TRBJ2-1,.,15,TRBV2,CASSVLAASYNEQFF,TGTGCCAGCAGTGTCCTAGCGGCCTCCTACAATGAGCAGTTCTTC
TRBD1,TRBJ1-4,.,15,TRBV27,CASSLGGQGGEKLFF,TGTGCCAGCAGTTTAGGAGGACAGGGGGGCGAAAAACTGTTTTTT
.,TRBJ2-7,.,15,TRBV2,CASSEGSSHSYEQYF,TGTGCCAGCAGTGAAGGCAGTTCCCACTCCTACGAGCAGTACTTC
TRBD1,TRBJ2-7,.,15,TRBV27,CASSLDRGAAYEQYF,TGTGCCAGCAGTTTAGACAGGGGGGCCGCCTACGAGCAGTACTTC
TRBD1,TRBJ2-1,.,13,TRBV13,CASSSTGANEQFF,TGTGCCAGCAGCTCGACAGGGGCTAATGAGCAGTTCTTC
.,TRBJ1-2,.,12,TRBV5-6,CASSSGHYGYTF,TGTGCCAGCAGCTCCGGCCACTATGGCTACACCTTC